This T cell receptor (beta chain) was found in a study of CD8+ T cells in alopecia areata. Extracted RNA was reverse transcribed into cDNA, the sequencing template. Using immunoSEQ multiplex PCR, the repertoire was profiled, and TCRdb retains in-frame clones only, with some absent. The sample shows approximately 180,000 clones, 59% of them seen only once. This specimen consisted of CD4+ T cells sorted from blood, obtained at week 0. This clonotype originated in a human donor with alopecia areata.

CDR3 loop: CASKPSGTSYNEQFF. The CDR3 DNA reads as TGTGCCAGTAAGCCTAGTGGGACCTCCTACAATGAGCAGTTCTTC. This sequence joins TRBV2 and TRBJ2-1; D is possibly TRBD1 or TRBD2 (5 bases each). The V end was cut by 9 bases, the J end by 0 bases, with 15 bases between. The CDR3 runs to 15 residues. Looked up from germline, CDR1 is SNHLY and CDR2 is FYNNEI. The variable domain in full, with the rest retrieved from reference TRBV2 and TRBJ2-1, is EPEVTQTPSHQVTQMGQEVILRCVPISNHLYFYWYRQILGQKVEFLVSFYNNEISEKSEIFDDQFSVERPDGSNFTLKIRSTKLEDSAMYFCASKPSGTSYNEQFFGPGTRLTVL.